This T cell receptor beta chain comes out of a study of circulating and synovial CD4+ cells in juvenile arthritis. Study-wide results and limits: Bulk blood CD4 repertoires were more diverse than these.

Trimming shortened V by 0 bases and J by 2 bases, and 11 bases separated the two germline ends. The CDR3 loop spans 16 amino acids. Germline lookup yields CDR1 MGHRA and CDR2 YSYEKL. As regards this clone: Its antigen is still unknown.

Clones were read by immunoSEQ multiplex PCR, and TCRdb kept only the in-frame ones, dropping some. The sample has about 39,000 clones; approximately 94% are singletons. The specimen was CD4+ T cells from blood. This chain uses TRBV4-1 with TRBJ1-5; no clear D gene. This TCR was recovered from a human donor with juvenile idiopathic arthritis. The CDR3 region has the DNA TGCGCCAGCAGCCAAGACGGAGGGTTCGGCAATCAGCCCCAGCATTTT. Its translation is CASSQDGGFGNQPQHF.